These T cell receptor beta chains were read from a single sample in a study of blood T cell repertoires in COVID-19. Some clones are missing from TCRdb's copy, which holds only in-frame ones; the method was immunoSEQ multiplex PCR. The sample has tens of thousands of clones, roughly 88% seen once. Material: peripheral blood. The receptor set was obtained from a man aged 65 to 85 with acute or convalescent COVID-19. The CDR3 runs from the conserved cysteine through the conserved F or W. D genes are given only for firm matches. Not every row has a clone size; where given, it reads once, few, many or a size class.

d_call	j_call	cdr3_length	clone_size	v_call	cdr3_aa	cdr3_nt
.	TRBJ1-6	12	.	TRBV14	CASIPGRAPLHF	TGTGCCAGCATCCCGGGGAGGGCACCCCTCCACTTT
.	TRBJ1-1	15	.	TRBV9	CASSVDARRYTEAFF	TGTGCCAGCAGCGTAGACGCCAGGAGGTACACTGAAGCTTTCTTT
TRBD2	TRBJ2-5	18	.	TRBV7-2	CASSSLGLAGGPLQTQYF	TGTGCCAGCAGCTCCCTGGGACTAGCGGGAGGGCCATTGCAGACCCAGTACTTC
.	TRBJ2-3	15	once	TRBV7-2	CASSLGRGQTDTQYF	TGTGCCAGCAGCTTAGGTAGAGGACAAACAGATACGCAGTATTTT
TRBD1	TRBJ2-3	14	.	TRBV7-3	CASSTTGVGDTQYF	TGTGCCAGCAGCACGACAGGGGTCGGAGATACGCAGTATTTT
TRBD2	TRBJ2-2	14	.	TRBV29-1	CSYLGGGNTGELFF	TGCAGCTACCTGGGCGGGGGGAACACCGGGGAGCTGTTTTTT
.	TRBJ1-2	13	.	TRBV5-4	CASSLRAGYGYTF	TGTGCCAGCAGCCTGAGGGCAGGCTATGGCTACACCTTC
.	TRBJ1-1	14	.	TRBV5-1	CASSFGGATTEAFF	TGCGCCAGCAGCTTTGGGGGGGCGACCACTGAAGCTTTCTTT
TRBD1	TRBJ1-2	13	.	TRBV3-1/TRBV3-2	CASSPDRVYGYTF	TGTGCCAGCAGCCCGGACAGGGTCTATGGCTACACCTTC
TRBD2	TRBJ2-7	16	.	TRBV6-6	CASSRRTSGYSYEQYF	TGTGCCAGCAGCCGAAGGACTAGCGGTTACTCCTACGAGCAGTACTTC
.	TRBJ2-7	13	.	TRBV10-3	CAISPGTPYEQYF	TGTGCCATCAGTCCCGGGACACCTTACGAGCAGTACTTC
.	TRBJ1-5	17	.	TRBV4-2	CASSQGRGGFGNQPQHF	TGTGCCAGCAGCCAGGGCAGGGGAGGGTTTGGCAATCAGCCCCAGCATTTT
.	TRBJ1-4	15	.	TRBV5-4	CASSFLGQGDEKLFF	TGTGCCAGCAGCTTTCTAGGGCAGGGCGATGAAAAACTGTTTTTT
TRBD2	TRBJ2-5	14	.	TRBV6-5	CASSYGEGLETQYF	TGTGCCAGCAGTTACGGGGAGGGTTTGGAGACCCAGTACTTC
.	TRBJ2-1	15	.	TRBV7-9	CASSLAVSGHNEQFF	TGTGCCAGCAGCTTAGCTGTAAGCGGGCACAATGAGCAGTTCTTC
.	TRBJ2-3	15	.	TRBV5-4	CASSFRIAGTDTQYF	TGTGCCAGCAGCTTCAGGATAGCGGGCACAGATACGCAGTATTTT
.	TRBJ2-3	14	.	TRBV18	CASSPTRSTDTQYF	TGTGCCAGCTCACCAACCAGAAGCACAGATACGCAGTATTTT
TRBD1	TRBJ2-1	15	.	TRBV6-5	CASSPGGSFYNEQFF	TGTGCCAGCAGTCCAGGGGGCTCTTTCTACAATGAGCAGTTCTTC
.	TRBJ2-1	15	.	TRBV6-6	CASAENQNSYNEQFF	TGTGCCAGCGCGGAGAACCAAAACTCCTACAATGAGCAGTTCTTC
.	TRBJ2-1	13	once	TRBV24-1	CATAGAADNEQFF	TGTGCCACCGCAGGGGCTGCCGATAATGAGCAGTTCTTC
.	TRBJ2-3	12	.	TRBV29-1	CSVGTDTDTQYF	TGCAGCGTTGGGACAGACACAGATACGCAGTATTTT
.	TRBJ1-2	13	.	TRBV3-1/TRBV3-2	CASMEGWQGGYTF	TGTGCCAGTATGGAGGGATGGCAGGGTGGCTACACCTTC
TRBD1	TRBJ2-1	15	.	TRBV5-1	CASSLGQGEYNEQFF	TGCGCCAGCAGCTTGGGACAGGGGGAATACAATGAGCAGTTCTTC
.	TRBJ1-3	15	.	TRBV24-1	CATSEIQGGQNTIYF	TGTGCCACCAGTGAAATACAGGGAGGGCAAAACACCATATATTTT
.	TRBJ1-2	16	.	TRBV28	CASSLPTRGGLYGYTF	TGTGCCAGCAGTTTACCGACGAGGGGGGGACTATATGGCTACACCTTC
.	TRBJ2-7	13	few	TRBV27	CASSLGTVYEQYF	TGTGCCAGCAGTTTAGGAACAGTCTACGAGCAGTACTTC
.	TRBJ1-6	17	.	TRBV5-1	CASSRDPGQGMNSPLHF	TGCGCCAGCAGCCGGGATCCGGGACAAGGGATGAACTCACCCCTCCACTTT
.	TRBJ2-1	16	.	TRBV4-3	CASSQDGRGSWAEQFF	TGCGCCAGCAGCCAAGATGGCAGGGGCTCGTGGGCGGAGCAGTTCTTC
.	TRBJ1-1	14	.	TRBV6-5	CASNLGGSNTEAFF	TGTGCCAGCAATCTGGGAGGATCGAACACTGAAGCTTTCTTT
.	TRBJ2-2	13	.	TRBV7-3	CASSFPPAGELFF	TGTGCCAGCAGCTTCCCCCCGGCCGGGGAGCTGTTTTTT
.	TRBJ2-7	13	.	TRBV7-9	CASSLNVATEQYF	TGTGCCAGCAGCTTAAACGTCGCTACCGAGCAGTACTTC
TRBD2	TRBJ2-3	16	.	TRBV5-1	CASRLTSGPSTDTQYF	TGCGCCAGCCGCCTCACTAGCGGTCCAAGCACAGATACGCAGTATTTT
TRBD1	TRBJ1-4	14	once	TRBV15	CATSKGQVNEKLFF	TGTGCCACCAGCAAGGGACAGGTTAATGAAAAACTGTTTTTT
TRBD2	TRBJ2-1	15	.	TRBV29-1	CSVRGLAESYNEQFF	TGCAGCGTCCGAGGGCTAGCGGAGTCCTACAATGAGCAGTTCTTC
TRBD1	TRBJ1-1	15	.	TRBV6-2/TRBV6-3	CASSPGGWTNTEAFF	TGTGCCAGCAGCCCAGGGGGTTGGACGAACACTGAAGCTTTCTTT
.	TRBJ2-2	14	.	TRBV7-3	CASRFDPGTGELFF	TGTGCCAGCAGATTTGACCCGGGCACCGGGGAGCTGTTTTTT
TRBD1	TRBJ1-2	14	.	TRBV28	CASSLLQGASGYTF	TGTGCCAGCAGTTTACTACAGGGGGCATCAGGCTACACCTTC
.	TRBJ2-3	15	few	TRBV5-8	CASSLGGQPTDTQYF	TGTGCCAGCAGCTTGGGGGGACAACCCACAGATACGCAGTATTTT
.	TRBJ2-3	16	.	TRBV4-3	CASSQGQAPSTDTQYF	TGCGCCAGCAGCCAAGGACAGGCTCCTAGCACAGATACGCAGTATTTT
.	TRBJ1-6	15	.	TRBV25-1	CASSDFSSYNSPLHF	TGTGCCAGCAGTGACTTTAGCTCCTATAATTCACCCCTCCACTTT
.	TRBJ2-7	12	.	TRBV7-9	CASRSPYGEQYF	TGTGCCAGCAGGTCCCCCTATGGCGAGCAGTACTTC
.	TRBJ2-2	15	.	TRBV5-1	CASSLGAGKTGELFF	TGCGCCAGCAGCTTGGGGGCGGGAAAAACCGGGGAGCTGTTTTTT
.	TRBJ1-3	17	.	TRBV5-6	CASSLGLTSSSGNTIYF	TGTGCCAGCAGCTTGGGACTAACGTCGAGCTCTGGAAACACCATATATTTT
.	TRBJ1-5	13	.	TRBV9	CASSVAHGQPQHF	TGTGCCAGCAGCGTAGCTCACGGTCAGCCCCAGCATTTT
TRBD2	TRBJ2-3	17	once	TRBV24-1	CATSGWATSGSTDTQYF	TGTGCCACCAGTGGTTGGGCTACTAGCGGGAGCACAGATACGCAGTATTTT
TRBD1	TRBJ1-1	14	once	TRBV6-5	CASRISGQGTEAFF	TGTGCCAGCAGAATTTCCGGACAGGGCACTGAAGCTTTCTTT
.	TRBJ1-2	15	.	TRBV19	CASSISTGSNYGYTF	TGTGCCAGTAGTATTTCAACAGGATCTAACTATGGCTACACCTTC
TRBD2	TRBJ2-2	14	.	TRBV3-1/TRBV3-2	CASSQLAATGELFF	TGTGCCAGCAGCCAACTAGCGGCCACCGGGGAGCTGTTTTTT
TRBD1	TRBJ1-1	15	.	TRBV5-1	CASSLWSGGNTEAFF	TGCGCCAGCAGCTTGTGGTCAGGGGGGAACACTGAAGCTTTCTTT
TRBD1	TRBJ2-7	14	.	TRBV18	CASSSGTGAYEQYF	TGTGCCAGCTCGTCCGGGACAGGGGCTTACGAGCAGTACTTC
TRBD1	TRBJ1-5	16	.	TRBV5-4	CASSSTTGGTDQPQHF	TGTGCCAGCAGCTCAACGACAGGGGGGACCGATCAGCCCCAGCATTTT
TRBD2	TRBJ2-1	15	.	TRBV5-1	CASSLGGTSTHEQFF	TGCGCCAGCAGCTTGGGAGGGACTAGCACCCATGAGCAGTTCTTC
TRBD1	TRBJ1-2	17	.	TRBV28	CASRVVRGTGGYNSYTF	TGTGCCAGCAGGGTCGTACGTGGGACAGGGGGGTACAATAGCTACACCTTC
.	TRBJ2-1	17	once	TRBV18	CASSDRGVGDTRNEQFF	TGTGCCAGCTCCGACAGAGGGGTGGGGGACACCCGCAATGAGCAGTTCTTC